A single sample is the source of the 16 T cell receptor beta chains below, sequenced in a study of T cell repertoires and HLA-DP antigens. Their specific antigens are unknown. Only in-frame clones appear in the TCRdb table, and some are missing; sequencing was by immunoSEQ multiplex PCR. The data contain about 89,000 clones, approximately 86% of them singletons. Sequenced material: CD4+ T cells from PBMCs. These receptors originate from a man between 45 and 60 years old in good health and CMV-seronegative.

The J gene is TRBJ1-2, the V gene TRBV9, with D hard to call. The germline CDR1 and CDR2 sequences are SGDLS and YYNGEE. CDR3 length: 16 residues. Trimming removed 1 base from V and 0 bases from J, with 13 bases in between. This CDR3 is CASSVSPGRTNYGYTF. CDR3 DNA: TGTGCCAGCAGCGTAAGTCCGGGCCGGACTAACTATGGCTACACCTTC.

V usage is TRBV7-9 and J usage is TRBJ2-1, with 9 bases fitting TRBD2. The CDR3 sequence is 17 residues long. Germline loops: CDR1 SEHNR, CDR2 FQNEAQ (reference sequence). Trimming at V came to 2 bases and at J to 2 bases, leaving 7 bases not matched to a gene. CDR3: CASSLNEREVPYNEQFF. In DNA form, the CDR3 reads TGTGCCAGCAGCTTAAATGAGCGGGAGGTACCCTACAATGAGCAGTTCTTC. Using reference TRBV7-9 and TRBJ2-1 for the parts outside the CDR3, the full variable domain is DTGVSQNPRHKITKRGQNVTFRCDPISEHNRLYWYRQTLGQGPEFLTYFQNEAQLEKSRLLSDRFSAERPKGSFSTLEIQRTEQGDSAMYLCASSLNEREVPYNEQFFGPGTRLTVL.

The chain employs TRBV7-2 and TRBJ2-2; TRBD2 aligns across 11 bases. Germline loops: CDR1 SGHTA, CDR2 FQGNSA. V lost 5 bases and J lost 4; bases outside the gene matches: 12. The CDR3 spans 18 residues. CDR3: CASSPNLAGGSSTGELFF. CDR3 bases: TGTGCCAGCAGCCCGAACCTAGCGGGGGGCTCATCCACCGGGGAGCTGTTTTTT.

In DNA form, the CDR3 reads TGTGCCACCTCCCCAGGGGGGATCTATGGCTACACCTTC. This encodes CATSPGGIYGYTF. The chain carries TRBV15 and TRBJ1-2; the match to TRBD1 covers 7 bases. In germline, CDR1 is LNHNV, CDR2 YYDKDF (reference sequence). The CDR3 is 13 residues long. J gave up 4 bases and V 8 bases, and 7 bases lay outside the gene matches.

The genes are TRBV21-1 and TRBJ2-7; TRBD1 is taken as the D call from the table, unchecked against the DNA. TRBV21-1 is a listed pseudogene. The CDR3 is 18 amino acids. CDR3 in DNA: TGTGCCAGCAGCGGCCGGGACAGGGTCCCTTCAAGTGTCTACGAGCAGTACTTC. This gives the protein CASSGRDRVPSSVYEQYF.

The chain links TRBV11-2 to TRBJ2-1; D is unclear. This CDR3 has 15 amino acids. Between the trimmed V and J ends, which lost 2 bases and 8 bases, there was a span of 16 bases. Germline CDR1 reads SGHAT; CDR2 reads FQNNGV. This CDR3 reads CASSLKPGFWYEQFF. CDR3 in DNA: TGTGCCAGCAGCTTAAAGCCCGGGTTTTGGTATGAGCAGTTCTTC.

The V gene is TRBV10-1, the J gene TRBJ2-7; D gene unclear. V was trimmed by 2 bases and J by 2 bases, leaving 10 bases between them. In germline, CDR1 is WNHNN, CDR2 SYGVQD (reference sequence). CDR3 length: 14 residues. DNA for the CDR3: TGCGCCAGCAGTGAGCCACCCCCCCCCTACGAGCAGTACTTC. Protein sequence: CASSEPPPPYEQYF.

The chain combines TRBV7-2 with TRBJ1-2; D perhaps matches TRBD1 (6 bases). The length of the CDR3 is 14 residues. The V gene's germline CDR1 is SGHTA and CDR2 FQGNSA. Trimming took 5 bases from V and 2 from J, leaving 12 bases between them. The DNA for the CDR3 is TGTGCCAGCAGCCAACAGCAGGGGAACTATGGCTACACCTTC. It translates to CASSQQQGNYGYTF.

The CDR3 is CASSLGGRVDGYTF. CDR3 coding DNA: TGCGCCAGCAGCTTGGGGGGCAGGGTCGATGGCTACACCTTC. The chain recombines TRBV5-1 with TRBJ1-2, with D possibly being TRBD1 (5 bases). The germline V and J ends were trimmed by 0 bases and 6 bases, with 12 bases remaining between them. Germline loops: CDR1 SGHRS, CDR2 YFSETQ. The CDR3 spans 14 residues.

The V gene is TRBV18, the J gene TRBJ2-6; the match to TRBD1 covers 12 bases. V was pared by 2 bases and J by 4 bases, with 18 bases of the junction left unmatched. The CDR3 runs to 22 residues. Per germline, CDR1 KGHSH and CDR2 LQKENI. The CDR3 bases are TGTGCCAGCTCACCAGGTATCGGTGGGTCGGGACAGGGGGCTTCCGGGGCCAACGTCCTGACTTTC. Translation: CASSPGIGGSGQGASGANVLTF.

The chain couples TRBV30 to TRBJ2-1; D gene uncertain. Trimming removed 1 base at V and 7 bases at J, with 14 bases between. Per germline, CDR1 GTSNPN and CDR2 SVGIG (reference sequence). The length of the CDR3 is 14 residues. The CDR3: CAWSDDFVRNEQFF. Here the CDR3 DNA reads TGTGCCTGGAGTGATGACTTCGTACGTAATGAGCAGTTCTTC.

This chain's CDR3 is CAWSGTGNYEQYF. The CDR3 DNA reads as TGTGCCTGGAGTGGGACGGGGAACTACGAGCAGTACTTC. V usage is TRBV30 and J usage is TRBJ2-7, with a weak D call TRBD2 (5 bases). V was trimmed by 1 base and J by 3 bases, leaving 10 bases between them. This CDR3 spans 13 amino acids. Germline lookup yields CDR1 GTSNPN and CDR2 SVGIG (reference sequence).

The chain combines TRBV30 with TRBJ1-2; 9 bases are a match to TRBD1. Germline V gene lookup returns CDR1 GTSNPN and CDR2 SVGIG (reference sequence). V dropped 1 base and J dropped 8; count of bases not matched to a gene: 8. The CDR3 has 14 amino acids. In nucleotides, the CDR3 is TGTGCCTGGAGTGCAGACAGGGGGTTTGGGGGCTACACCTTC. This gives the protein CAWSADRGFGGYTF.

The V gene is TRBV28, the J gene TRBJ2-7, with 7 bases lining up with TRBD2. The CDR3 sequence is 14 residues long. V was pared by 2 bases and J by 2 bases, with 3 bases of the junction left unmatched. Germline V gene sequence: CDR1 MDHEN, CDR2 SYDVKM. This CDR3 reads CASSLGLAAYEQYF. The CDR3 nucleotides are TGTGCCAGCAGTTTAGGGCTAGCGGCCTACGAGCAGTACTTC.

The genes are TRBV7-2 and TRBJ1-1, with a possible D match to TRBD1 (5 bases). The CDR3 contains 14 residues. Trimming removed 5 bases at V and 6 bases at J, with 16 bases between. CDR1 is SGHTA, CDR2 FQGNSA, per germline. The CDR3 region has the DNA TGTGCCAGCAGCCGGGACGGGTTTTCTTCTGAAGCTTTCTTT. Translation gives CASSRDGFSSEAFF.

Here the CDR3 DNA reads TGTGCCAGCAGCACGTATAGCAATCAGCCCCAGCATTTT. This gives the protein CASSTYSNQPQHF. The J gene is TRBJ1-5, the V gene TRBV2, with D hard to call. The germline V and J ends were trimmed by 6 bases and 0 bases, with 6 bases remaining between them. This CDR3 has 13 amino acids. Germline CDR1 is SNHLY and CDR2 is FYNNEI.